A selection of T cell receptor beta chains follows, all from one sample in a study of OX40 agonist ivuxolimab in advanced cancers. Clones were sequenced by immunoSEQ multiplex PCR, and TCRdb holds only the in-frame ones, with some missing. The table has roughly 64,000 clones, roughly 80% seen once. This sample comprised CD4+ or CD8+ T cells sorted from blood, obtained in a trial of the OX40 agonist ivuxolimab. These TCRs come from an adult with an advanced solid tumor such as melanoma, head and neck, liver or kidney cancer. Both conserved end residues are part of each CDR3. A D gene is named only where the DNA matches it firmly. Not all rows give a size; the values are once, few, many and, for expanded clones, a class.

v_call	cdr3_length	clone_size	d_call	j_call	cdr3_nt	cdr3_aa
TRBV6-1	15	-	-	TRBJ2-2	TGTGCCAGCAGAAGATCGGGACAACTAACCGGGGAGCTGTTTTTT	CASRRSGQLTGELFF
TRBV19	15	-	TRBD1	TRBJ1-5	TGTGCCAGTAGTAGGACAGGCTTTGTAGGTCAGCCCCAGCATTTT	CASSRTGFVGQPQHF
TRBV11-2	13	-	-	TRBJ2-7	TGTGCCAGCAGCGAAACAGTTTCCTACGAGCAGTACTTC	CASSETVSYEQYF
TRBV19	17	-	-	TRBJ2-1	TGTGCCAGTAGTATTTCCACTAGACGGGGGATGGCCAATGAGCAGTTCTTC	CASSISTRRGMANEQFF
TRBV19	12	-	-	TRBJ1-5	TGTGCCAGTAGTATAGGATTACAGCCCCAGCATTTT	CASSIGLQPQHF
TRBV6-6	13	-	-	TRBJ2-7	TGTGCCAGCAGTTACCCCGCGACGGGCGAGCAGTACTTC	CASSYPATGEQYF
TRBV14	17	-	TRBD2	TRBJ2-4	TGTGCCAGCAGCCAGACTAGCGGGACACTAGCCAAAAACATTCAGTACTTC	CASSQTSGTLAKNIQYF
TRBV19	13	-	-	TRBJ1-1	TGTGCCAGTAGTATGCGGATAAACACTGAAGCTTTCTTT	CASSMRINTEAFF
TRBV5-1	16	-	-	TRBJ1-1	TGCGCCAGCAGCTTTGGGGCAAGTATGGAGAGAACTGAAGCTTTCTTT	CASSFGASMERTEAFF
TRBV30	12	-	-	TRBJ2-1	TGTGCCTGGAGTACCCCACAGATTGAGCAGTTCTTC	CAWSTPQIEQFF
TRBV4-1	19	-	-	TRBJ1-3	TGCGCCAGCAGCCAAGTCTTCGCAGGGAGAACCCTCTCTGGAAACACCATATATTTT	CASSQVFAGRTLSGNTIYF
TRBV7-9	13	few	-	TRBJ2-7	TGTGCCAGCAGCTTACAGGGGGGTGCCGAGCAGTACTTC	CASSLQGGAEQYF
TRBV5-1	15	-	-	TRBJ1-6	TGCGCCAGCAGCCCATCGACGGATTATAATTCACCCCTCCACTTT	CASSPSTDYNSPLHF
TRBV4-1	16	-	TRBD2	TRBJ2-1	TGCGCCAGCAGCCAAGATAGCGGCGCGGGGGGCGATGAGCAGTTCTTC	CASSQDSGAGGDEQFF
TRBV7-2	13	-	-	TRBJ2-3	TGTGCCAGCAGCCCGGTTCGCGGGGATACGCAGTATTTT	CASSPVRGDTQYF
TRBV5-1	13	-	-	TRBJ1-3	TGCGCCAGCAGCTTGTACAGTGGAAACACCATATATTTT	CASSLYSGNTIYF
TRBV9	16	few	TRBD2	TRBJ2-1	TGTGCCAGCAGCCCCCCGGCTAGCGGGAAATCCCATGAGCAGTTCTTC	CASSPPASGKSHEQFF
TRBV21-1	17	-	-	TRBJ2-7	TGTGCCAGCAGCAGAGGTAGCGGGGACAGAGGTTTTTACGAGCAGTACTTC	CASSRGSGDRGFYEQYF
TRBV6-6	16	-	TRBD1	TRBJ2-6	TGTGCCAGCTCAACAACAGGGGACTCTGGGGCCAACGTCCTGACTTTC	CASSTTGDSGANVLTF
TRBV5-1	13	-	-	TRBJ1-1	TGCGCCAGCAGCCCCCCGGGAGCCCTAGAAGCTTTCTTT	CASSPPGALEAFF
TRBV5-4	14	-	TRBD1	TRBJ2-7	TGTGCCAGCAGCTTTGGACAGGGCGGCGACGAGCAGTACTTC	CASSFGQGGDEQYF
TRBV30	12	-	TRBD2	TRBJ2-5	TGTGCGTGGACTAGCGGGCCTTGGGGCCAGTACTTC	CAWTSGPWGQYF
TRBV29-1	12	once	-	TRBJ1-2	TGCAGCGTTGAAAGACGGCCCTATGGCTACACCTTC	CSVERRPYGYTF
TRBV18	13	once	-	TRBJ1-1	TGTGCCAGCTCACTTTCGGCGGGTTGGGATGCTTTCTTT	CASSLSAGWDAFF
TRBV5-6	15	-	-	TRBJ1-1	TGTGCCAGCAGCTTGGTTGGCAATAGGGAAACTGAAGCTTTCTTT	CASSLVGNRETEAFF
TRBV19	19	few	TRBD1	TRBJ1-5	TGTGCCAGTAGTGCATGGATACAGGGGGGAGGAAGGGGTGATCAGCCCCAGCATTTT	CASSAWIQGGGRGDQPQHF
TRBV4-2	15	-	-	TRBJ1-5	TGTGCCAGCAGCCAAGAGGCACAGAGCAATCAGCCCCAGCATTTT	CASSQEAQSNQPQHF
TRBV2	13	-	TRBD2	TRBJ2-5	TGTGCCAGCAGGGGGAGGGCAGGGTACACCCAGTACTTC	CASRGRAGYTQYF
TRBV19	15	-	-	TRBJ2-2	TGTGCCAGTAGTATAAAGGGAGGTGTGGGCGGGGAGCTGTTTTTT	CASSIKGGVGGELFF
TRBV4-1	15	-	-	TRBJ1-2	TGCGCCAGCAGCCAAGTGATGGGGGCTCGGATTGGCTACACCTTC	CASSQVMGARIGYTF
TRBV10-1	15	-	-	TRBJ1-1	TGCGCCAGCACCTTGACAGGTGATCGGAGCTCTGAAGCTTTCTTT	CASTLTGDRSSEAFF
TRBV5-1	15	once	-	TRBJ1-1	TGCGCCAGCAGTTTCCAGGGGCAACCGAACACTGAAGCTTTCTTT	CASSFQGQPNTEAFF
TRBV7-8	14	few	TRBD1	TRBJ1-2	TGTGCCAGCAGCTTAGCAGGGGGCGCAAATGGCTACACCTTC	CASSLAGGANGYTF
TRBV9	13	-	TRBD1	TRBJ1-2	TGTGCCAGCAGCGTAGCCACAGGGGTTGGCTACACCTTC	CASSVATGVGYTF
TRBV6-1	14	-	-	TRBJ2-5	TGTGCCAGCAGAGCGGGTCTCCCTCCAGAGACCCAGTACTTC	CASRAGLPPETQYF
TRBV10-3	13	-	-	TRBJ1-1	TGTGCCATCAGTAAGGGACGAAGCACTGAAGCTTTCTTT	CAISKGRSTEAFF
TRBV11-2	15	-	TRBD1	TRBJ1-2	TGTGCCAGCAGCTTAATGACAGGGTCTAACTATGGCTACACCTTC	CASSLMTGSNYGYTF
TRBV20-1	11	once	TRBD2	TRBJ2-1	TGCAGTGCTAGAGATCAGGGACTAGGGCTCTTC	CSARDQGLGLF
TRBV11-1	14	-	-	TRBJ1-1	TGTGCCAGCAGCTTAGAGGGGGTAGACAACTCAGCTTTCTTT	CASSLEGVDNSAFF
TRBV6-6	14	-	-	TRBJ1-4	TGTGCCAGCAGTAACCGGGGCCTTAATGAAAAACTGTTTTTT	CASSNRGLNEKLFF
TRBV21-1	17	-	-	TRBJ2-1	TGTGCCAGCAGCAAATCCAAGGACGGCGGGGGTATCAATGAGCAGTTCTTC	CASSKSKDGGGINEQFF
TRBV7-9	16	-	TRBD2	TRBJ2-5	TGTGCCAGCAGCCAGGGGGATAGCGGGAGGGCGGAGACCCAGTACTTC	CASSQGDSGRAETQYF
TRBV5-1	15	-	TRBD1	TRBJ1-2	TGCGCCAGCAGCTCCGGACAGGGCTTCTCCTATGGCTACACCTTC	CASSSGQGFSYGYTF
TRBV18	15	-	TRBD1	TRBJ2-1	TGTGCCAGCTCACCTGTAGGACAGGGCGAGGGTGAGCAGTTCTTC	CASSPVGQGEGEQFF
TRBV11-2	16	-	-	TRBJ1-4	TGTGCCAGCAGACGAGGGGTTGGGGGTAGGGATGAAAAACTGTTTTTT	CASRRGVGGRDEKLFF